The 15 T cell receptor beta chains listed next were all sequenced from one sample in a study of shared clonotypes between healthy human individuals. The method was immunoSEQ multiplex PCR; TCRdb's version includes in-frame clones alone and lacks a portion of them. Of 630,000 or so clones in the sample, roughly 98% are singletons; the top ten hold less than 0.35%. Naive-designated CD8 cells lacked CD45RO, were positively enriched for CCR7, and omitted terminally differentiated effector memory CD45RA+ cells. The source material was naive CD8+ T cells sorted from blood. The receptors here all came from a man younger than 45 in good health.

This rearrangement joins TRBV9 to TRBJ2-7; D is perhaps TRBD1 (5 bases). The CDR3 is 13 residues long. Deletions cut 4 bases from V and 9 bases from J, with 17 bases between. Germline CDR1 SGDLS, CDR2 YYNGEE. CDR3 DNA sequence: TGTGCCAGCAGCACACCTAAAGGGGTAGCGCAGTACTTC. It specifies CASSTPKGVAQYF.

The chain uses TRBV2 and TRBJ2-1; D gene uncertain. This CDR3 spans 14 amino acids. Trimming removed 8 bases at V and 5 bases at J, with 16 bases between. Germline CDR1 reads SNHLY; CDR2 reads FYNNEI. CDR3 nucleotides: TGTGCCAGCGCCAAGGATCCTACCGACAATGAGCAGTTCTTC. It is translated as CASAKDPTDNEQFF. Supplemented by reference TRBV2 and TRBJ2-1, the full variable domain reads EPEVTQTPSHQVTQMGQEVILRCVPISNHLYFYWYRQILGQKVEFLVSFYNNEISEKSEIFDDQFSVERPDGSNFTLKIRSTKLEDSAMYFCASAKDPTDNEQFFGPGTRLTVL.

The chain uses TRBV7-9 and TRBJ2-1, with 9 nucleotides matching TRBD2. The length of the CDR3 is 16 residues. J lost 6 bases, V lost 5 bases, and 11 bases had no gene match. Germline V CDR1 and CDR2: SEHNR, FQNEAQ (reference sequence). CDR3 nucleotide sequence: TGTGCCAGCAGCACTCCCGCTAGCGGGAAGGGCAATGAGCAGTTCTTC. Its translation: CASSTPASGKGNEQFF.

The chain carries TRBV13 and TRBJ2-1; D unclear. The germline V and J ends were trimmed by 5 bases and 6 bases, with 8 bases remaining between them. The CDR3 consists of 12 residues. Germline CDR1 reads PRHDT; CDR2 reads FYEKMQ (reference sequence). The CDR3 sequence: CASSRVRNEQFF. The CDR3, as DNA: TGTGCCAGCAGCCGCGTCCGCAATGAGCAGTTCTTC.

This clone was seen only once. This chain links TRBV15 with TRBJ2-5; D is perhaps TRBD1 (6 bases). This CDR3 has 19 residues. From germline, CDR1 is LNHNV and CDR2 YYDKDF (reference sequence). Trimming took off 0 bases at V and 5 bases at J, with 25 bases between the two ends. The CDR3 nucleotides are TGTGCCACCAGCAGAGATAGTCTCGCTTCAGACAGGCAGGTGGAGACCCAGTACTTC. Translated, it gives CATSRDSLASDRQVETQYF. Variable domain in full (rest from reference TRBV15 and TRBJ2-5): DAMVIQNPRYQVTQFGKPVTLSCSQTLNHNVMYWYQQKSSQAPKLLFHYYDKDFNNEADTPDNFQSRRPNTSFCFLDIRSPGLGDTAMYLCATSRDSLASDRQVETQYFGPGTRLLVL.

The chain has TRBV5-4 and TRBJ2-7; TRBD2 is a possible D gene (6 bases). Germline V CDR1 and CDR2: SGHNT, YYREEE (reference sequence). The CDR3 totals 14 residues. V lost 7 bases, J lost 0 bases, and 14 bases lay in between. CDR3 residues: CASQPGGNSYEQYF. In DNA form, the CDR3 reads TGTGCCAGCCAGCCCGGAGGGAACTCCTACGAGCAGTACTTC.

J is TRBJ2-7 and V is TRBV7-2; D is unresolved. Per germline, CDR1 SGHTA and CDR2 FQGNSA. V was clipped by 3 bases and J by 0 bases, with 12 bases between them. The CDR3 runs to 15 residues. For the CDR3, the DNA is TGTGCCAGCAGCTTCAGTCCGGACCGCTCCTACGAGCAGTACTTC. Encoded protein: CASSFSPDRSYEQYF.

This clone occurred a few times. The chain couples TRBV30 to TRBJ1-5, with a weak D call TRBD1 (6 bases). The CDR3 spans 13 residues. Per germline, CDR1 GTSNPN and CDR2 SVGIG (reference sequence). The V and J ends lost 5 bases and 0 bases respectively, with 8 bases between them. Here the CDR3 reads CAWQGNSNQPQHF. CDR3 nucleotide sequence: TGTGCCTGGCAGGGGAATAGCAATCAGCCCCAGCATTTT.

The gene calls are TRBV7-9 and TRBJ2-1; D gene unclear. Trimming removed 4 bases at V and 0 bases at J, with 13 bases between. The CDR3 covers 16 residues. Germline CDR1 SEHNR, CDR2 FQNEAQ (reference sequence). CDR3 bases: TGTGCCAGCAGCTCACACATCCGAAGCTCCTACAATGAGCAGTTCTTC. The encoded protein is CASSSHIRSSYNEQFF.

This clone was observed once. The chain carries TRBV11-2 and TRBJ2-5; D is unclear. Germline V gene sequence: CDR1 SGHAT, CDR2 FQNNGV. V gave up 5 bases and J gave up 7 bases, with 11 bases separating them. There are 12 residues in the CDR3. The CDR3 DNA follows: TGTGCCAGCAGCCCTGGGCAGGTGACCCAGTACTTC. Translating it yields CASSPGQVTQYF.

The rearrangement uses TRBV4-2 and TRBJ1-2; TRBD1 might be the D (5 bases). The CDR3 covers 15 residues. V was clipped by 1 base and J by 10 bases, with 19 bases between them. Germline V CDR1 and CDR2: LGHNA, YNFKEQ. CDR3 DNA: TGTGCCAGCAGCCAAGGGGAAGGGACCGCGTCCGACTACACCTTC. Its protein product is CASSQGEGTASDYTF.

This chain connects TRBV11-2 to TRBJ2-7; no reliable D call. This CDR3 is built from 12 residues. V lost 2 bases and J 1 base, leaving 3 bases between the germline ends. CDR1 is SGHAT and CDR2 is FQNNGV in the germline V gene. The CDR3 bases are TGTGCCAGCAGCTTAACTTCCTACGAGCAGTACTTC. Its protein is CASSLTSYEQYF.

The V and J genes are TRBV11-2 and TRBJ2-7; 7 nucleotides line up with TRBD2. CDR1 SGHAT and CDR2 FQNNGV come from the germline V gene. Trimming removed 0 bases from V and 2 bases from J; junction bases left unmatched: 1. The CDR3 consists of 14 residues. The CDR3 here is CASSLDGRTYEQYF. For the CDR3, the DNA is TGTGCCAGCAGCTTAGACGGGAGGACCTACGAGCAGTACTTC.

This chain uses TRBV4-1 with TRBJ2-7; 14 bases fit TRBD2. Trimming took 4 bases from V and 3 from J; bases not matched to a gene: 2. The CDR3 loop spans 15 amino acids. Per the germline V gene, CDR1 is MGHRA and CDR2 is YSYEKL. The CDR3 loop reads CASSPGTSGSYEQYF. The CDR3, as DNA: TGCGCCAGCAGCCCCGGGACTAGCGGGAGCTACGAGCAGTACTTC.

The chain uses TRBV6-4 and TRBJ2-1; D might be TRBD1 or TRBD2, each matching 5 bases. CDR1 and CDR2 (germline): MRHNA, SNTAGT. Trimming removed 4 bases from V and 0 bases from J, with 16 bases in between. The CDR3 is made up of 17 amino acids. The CDR3 DNA is TGTGCCAGCAGTGCCGTCTTGGGGGTGAGCTCCTACAATGAGCAGTTCTTC. This gives the protein CASSAVLGVSSYNEQFF.